The subject of this entry is one T cell receptor (beta chain). The antigen this receptor binds is unknown. No base qualities exist here, and no much larger clone lies one base off it. From the cysteine through the phenylalanine, the CDR3 covers 13 amino acids. Only CDR3 DNA is held: 39 bases, read in frame from base 1. Trimming costs V 2 bases and J 3 bases, and their ends lie 8 bases apart. Per the germline V gene, SGHVS is the CDR1 and FQNEAQ is the CDR2. These data belong to a study of blood T cell repertoires in COVID-19 (dated by TCRdb to between 2020 and 2021). About the full investigation: The collaborator samples originated in the United States, Italy and Spain and spanned the acute and convalescent phases of COVID-19. Subjects who had been exposed to COVID-19, were actively infected with it, or had recovered from it provided the deeply sampled blood TCRbeta repertoires that made up the dataset. The repertoires were released in a freely available public database meant as a resource for research on the immune response to SARS-CoV-2. The material from the prospective study consisted of cDNA or gDNA derived from T cells, B-cell-depleted T cells, or PBMCs. Where available, HLA class I and class II types were taken from metadata supplied by the sample provider and were not determined by assay-based typing. The samples were drawn from the first 160 participants of the ongoing ImmuneRACE study and from more than 1,000 subjects provided by 6 global collaborators. The sample metadata nearly always contained a de-identified subject ID, COVID-19 status, age in years and sex.

The collaborating institutions used their own protocols to collect whole blood in K2EDTA tubes. Collaborator samples were shipped for TCRbeta analysis as frozen whole blood, isolated PBMCs, or DNA extracted from either sample type. The immunoSEQ Assay, a bias-controlled multiplex PCR, was used to amplify TCRbeta CDR3 regions from genomic DNA. From the authors' description of their analysis: The number of nucleated cells in each sample was estimated by amplification of reference gene primers within the assay. To quantify the absolute abundance of each unique TCRbeta CDR3 rearrangement, sequence reads were collapsed and filtered. For each sample, productive Simpson clonality was calculated by taking the square root of Simpson's diversity index across productive rearrangements. TCRdb took over this immuneACCESS table, retaining in-frame rearrangements with V and J assigned. Such tables are incomplete; in checked studies, under half of the missing clones stem from an unresolved V gene, and the remainder is unexplained. V and J calls and clone size follow that table, whereas D and trimming were derived from the DNA. In this sample the table shows hundreds of thousands of clones, roughly 87% of which occur a single time. The ten largest clonotypes hold less than 10% of the sample.

What the work shows at the level of the full study, not this receptor alone: The amount of clinical and demographic metadata varied by source and participant and was provided uncurated.

The receptor was isolated from a young man with active or convalescent COVID-19. The sequence joins TRBV7-8 to TRBJ2-7, with TRBD1 perhaps the D gene, on 6 matching bases. Sample: peripheral blood. The CDR3 region reads CASSLWDNYEQYF. The DNA is TGTGCCAGCAGCTTATGGGACAACTACGAGCAGTACTTC.